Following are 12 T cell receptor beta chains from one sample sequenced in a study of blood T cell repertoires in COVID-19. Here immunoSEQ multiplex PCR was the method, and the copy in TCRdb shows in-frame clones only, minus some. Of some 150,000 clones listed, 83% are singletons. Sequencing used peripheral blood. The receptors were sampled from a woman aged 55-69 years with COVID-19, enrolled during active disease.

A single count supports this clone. The CDR3 sequence is CASSIAGTGETQYF. The CDR3 region has the DNA TGTGCCAGTAGTATAGCCGGTACGGGGGAGACCCAGTACTTC. This sequence joins TRBV19 and TRBJ2-5; D is possibly TRBD2 (5 bases). The CDR3 has 14 residues. Germline V gene data show CDR1 as LNHDA and CDR2 as SQIVND (reference sequence). V was shortened by 1 base and J by 5 bases, with 11 bases between the two germline ends.

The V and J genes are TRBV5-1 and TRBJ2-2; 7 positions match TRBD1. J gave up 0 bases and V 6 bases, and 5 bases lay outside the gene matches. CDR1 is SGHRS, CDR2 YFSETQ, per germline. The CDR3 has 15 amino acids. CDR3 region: CASMIDRANTGELFF. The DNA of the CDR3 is TGCGCCAGCATGATTGACAGGGCGAACACCGGGGAGCTGTTTTTT.

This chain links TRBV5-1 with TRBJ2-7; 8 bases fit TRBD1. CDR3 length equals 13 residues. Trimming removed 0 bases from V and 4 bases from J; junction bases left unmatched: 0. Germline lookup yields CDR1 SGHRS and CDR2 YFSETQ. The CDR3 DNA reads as TGCGCCAGCAGCTTGGGGACAGGGTACGAGCAGTACTTC. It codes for CASSLGTGYEQYF.

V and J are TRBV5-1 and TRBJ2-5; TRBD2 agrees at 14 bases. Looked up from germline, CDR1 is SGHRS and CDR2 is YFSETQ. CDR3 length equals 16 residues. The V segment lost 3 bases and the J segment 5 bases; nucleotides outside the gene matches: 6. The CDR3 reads CASSSLTSGRVETQYF. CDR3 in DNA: TGCGCCAGCAGCTCACTGACTAGCGGGAGGGTTGAGACCCAGTACTTC.

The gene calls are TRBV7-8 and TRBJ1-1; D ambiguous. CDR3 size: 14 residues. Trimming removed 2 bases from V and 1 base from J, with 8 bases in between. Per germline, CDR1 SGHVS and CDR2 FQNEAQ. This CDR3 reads CASSLPQRNTEAFF. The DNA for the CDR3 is TGTGCCAGCAGCTTACCGCAGCGGAACACTGAAGCTTTCTTT. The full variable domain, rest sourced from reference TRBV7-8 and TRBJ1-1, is GAGVSQSPRYKVAKRGQDVALRCDPISGHVSLFWYQQALGQGPEFLTYFQNEAQLDKSGLPSDRFFAERPEGSVSTLKIQRTQQEDSAVYLCASSLPQRNTEAFFGQGTRLTVV.

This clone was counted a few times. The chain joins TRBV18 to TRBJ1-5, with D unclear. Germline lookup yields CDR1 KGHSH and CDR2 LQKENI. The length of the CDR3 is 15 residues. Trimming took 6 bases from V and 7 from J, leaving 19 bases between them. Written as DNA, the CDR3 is TGTGCCAGCTCCGCCGAAAATCGACGGGAACAGCCCCAGCATTTT. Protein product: CASSAENRREQPQHF.

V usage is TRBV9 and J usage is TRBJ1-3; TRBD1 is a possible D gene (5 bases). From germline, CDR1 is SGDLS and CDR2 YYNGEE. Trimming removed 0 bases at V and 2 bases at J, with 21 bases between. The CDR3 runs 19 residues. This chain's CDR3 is CASSVGSRGGGGAGNTIYF. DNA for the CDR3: TGTGCCAGCAGCGTAGGGTCCCGGGGAGGTGGAGGGGCTGGAAACACCATATATTTT.

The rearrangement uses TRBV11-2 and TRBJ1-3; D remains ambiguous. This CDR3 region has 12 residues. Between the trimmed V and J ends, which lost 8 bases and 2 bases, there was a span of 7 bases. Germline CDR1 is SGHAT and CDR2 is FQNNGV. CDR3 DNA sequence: TGTGCCAGCGCGTCCCCTGGAAACACCATATATTTT. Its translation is CASASPGNTIYF.

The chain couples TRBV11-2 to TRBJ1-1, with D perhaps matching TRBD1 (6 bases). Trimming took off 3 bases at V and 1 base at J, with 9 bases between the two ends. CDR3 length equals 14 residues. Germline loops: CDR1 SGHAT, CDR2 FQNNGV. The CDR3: CASSFTGRNTEAFF. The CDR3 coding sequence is TGTGCCAGCAGCTTTACAGGGAGGAACACTGAAGCTTTCTTT.

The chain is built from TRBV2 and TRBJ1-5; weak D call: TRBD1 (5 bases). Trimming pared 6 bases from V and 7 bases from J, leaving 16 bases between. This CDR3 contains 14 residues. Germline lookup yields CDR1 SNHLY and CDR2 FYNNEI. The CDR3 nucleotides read TGTGCCAGCAGCGGCCTGGAGGGGCGACAGCCCCAGCATTTT. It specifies CASSGLEGRQPQHF.

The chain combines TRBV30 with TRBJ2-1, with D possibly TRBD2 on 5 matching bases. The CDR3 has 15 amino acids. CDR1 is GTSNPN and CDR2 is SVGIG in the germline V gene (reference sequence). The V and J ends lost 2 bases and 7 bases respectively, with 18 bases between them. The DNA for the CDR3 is TGTGCCTGGAGTTGGACTGTCCATCTGGGGAATGAGCAGTTCTTC. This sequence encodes CAWSWTVHLGNEQFF.

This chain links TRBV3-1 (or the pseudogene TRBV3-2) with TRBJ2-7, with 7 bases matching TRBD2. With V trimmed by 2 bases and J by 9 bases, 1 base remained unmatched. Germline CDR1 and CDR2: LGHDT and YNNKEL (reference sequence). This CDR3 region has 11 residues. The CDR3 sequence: CASSQSSGQYF. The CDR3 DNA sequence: TGTGCCAGCAGCCAATCTAGCGGGCAGTACTTC.